This passage covers 22 T cell receptor beta chains from one sample sequenced in a study of identifying expanded T cells in peripheral blood. TCRdb keeps only in-frame clones here, not all; method: immunoSEQ multiplex PCR. Of about 110,000 clones listed, more than 85% are singletons. Sample: blood. These receptors were obtained from a person aged 18-70 years in good health.

This sequence joins TRBV11-2 and TRBJ2-7; 7 nucleotides match TRBD1. Germline assignment: CDR1 SGHAT and CDR2 FQNNGV. This CDR3 region has 14 residues. V shed 4 bases and J 1 base; nucleotides not matched to a gene: 4. CDR3 DNA sequence: TGTGCCAGCAGCTCTACAGGGGTATCCTACGAGCAGTACTTC. It encodes CASSSTGVSYEQYF.

This rearrangement joins TRBV10-3 to TRBJ1-2; tentatively, D is TRBD1 (5 bases). Germline V gene lookup returns CDR1 ENHRY and CDR2 SYGVKD. Trimming cost V 3 bases and J 2 bases, with 10 bases left between them. The CDR3 extends over 14 amino acids. The CDR3, as DNA: TGTGCCATCAGTGACTCCCAGGGAAACTATGGCTACACCTTC. Residues: CAISDSQGNYGYTF.

This chain joins TRBV11-2 and TRBJ1-4; D is uncertain. The CDR3 spans 12 residues. Trimming removed 4 bases from V and 8 bases from J, with 8 bases in between. CDR1 and CDR2 (germline): SGHAT, FQNNGV. The CDR3 sequence: CASSYRAEKLFF. CDR3 bases: TGTGCCAGCAGCTACCGGGCCGAAAAACTGTTTTTT.

This sequence joins TRBV19 and TRBJ2-3, with no clear D. Deletions cut 3 bases from V and 1 base from J, with 11 bases between. From germline, CDR1 is LNHDA and CDR2 SQIVND (reference sequence). The CDR3 consists of 15 residues. As DNA, the CDR3 is TGTGCCAGTAGTATGGCTCCATTCCGCACAGATACGCAGTATTTT. It translates to CASSMAPFRTDTQYF. Variable domain in full (rest from reference TRBV19 and TRBJ2-3): DGGITQSPKYLFRKEGQNVTLSCEQNLNHDAMYWYRQDPGQGLRLIYYSQIVNDFQKGDIAEGYSVSREKKESFPLTVTSAQKNPTAFYLCASSMAPFRTDTQYFGPGTRLTVL.

The chain has TRBV27 and TRBJ2-7; TRBD2 is a possible D gene (5 bases). This CDR3 is built from 16 residues. The germline V gene has CDR1 MNHEY and CDR2 SMNVEV (reference sequence). Trimming took 3 bases from V and 5 from J, leaving 20 bases between them. CDR3 amino acids: CASSFRAGSLSDEQYF. The CDR3 coding sequence is TGTGCCAGCAGTTTTCGGGCGGGCTCGCTATCGGACGAGCAGTACTTC.

The chain couples TRBV7-2 to TRBJ1-1; possibly TRBD1 for D (6 bases). Germline V lookup: CDR1 SGHTA, CDR2 FQGNSA. This CDR3 has 14 residues. Trimming shortened V by 8 bases and J by 6 bases, and 19 bases separated the two germline ends. For the CDR3, the DNA is TGTGCCAGCGTTTGGGGGCGGTCGCCATCTGAAGCTTTCTTT. Amino acid sequence: CASVWGRSPSEAFF.

The rearrangement uses TRBV5-1 and TRBJ2-7; the D gene is possibly TRBD1 (5 bases). The CDR3 is made up of 15 amino acids. Germline values: CDR1 SGHRS, CDR2 YFSETQ. Trimming cost V 3 bases and J 2 bases, with 15 bases left between them. The CDR3 nucleotides read TGCGCCAGCAGCTGGAGCGCAGGGATAACCTACGAGCAGTACTTC. It yields the protein CASSWSAGITYEQYF.

The chain joins TRBV23-1 to TRBJ2-7, with TRBD1 matching 8 bases. TRBV23-1 is an open reading frame whose function is uncertain. This CDR3 has 19 residues. V dropped 3 bases and J dropped 4; count of bases not matched to a gene: 20. CDR3 in amino acids: CASSQPPHKQGEKGYEQYF. DNA for the CDR3: TGCGCCAGCAGTCAGCCGCCCCATAAACAGGGGGAAAAGGGGTACGAGCAGTACTTC.

The chain joins TRBV7-9 to TRBJ2-5; TRBD2 is a possible D gene (6 bases). The germline V gene encodes CDR1 SEHNR and CDR2 FQNEAQ (reference sequence). V was pared by 4 bases and J by 11 bases, with 14 bases between. CDR3 length: 12 amino acids. CDR3 region: CASSSNPGEQYF. The CDR3 bases are TGTGCCAGCAGCTCAAACCCGGGGGAGCAGTACTTC.

The V and J genes are TRBV10-3 and TRBJ2-1, with D perhaps TRBD1 (6 bases). The germline V gene encodes CDR1 ENHRY and CDR2 SYGVKD. This CDR3 comprises 15 residues. The V gene lost 3 bases and the J gene lost 5 bases, with 14 bases spanning the gap. The CDR3, as DNA: TGTGCCATCAGTGAACCGACAGGCCGAGACAATGAGCAGTTCTTC. Translated: CAISEPTGRDNEQFF.

This chain uses TRBV30 with TRBJ2-7; D is undetermined. Trimming shortened V by 3 bases and J by 6 bases, and 21 bases separated the two germline ends. There are 15 residues in the CDR3. Germline loops: CDR1 GTSNPN, CDR2 SVGIG (reference sequence). CDR3 bases: TGTGCCTGGAGGAATAACAGTCGAACGTGTTGCGAGCAGTACTTC. Residues: CAWRNNSRTCCEQYF.

The CDR3 coding sequence is TGTGCCAGCAGTTCTAGGGATTACGAGCAGTACTTC. Its translation is CASSSRDYEQYF. The genes are TRBV6-6 and TRBJ2-7; D ambiguous. CDR1 is MNHNY and CDR2 is SVGAGI in the germline V gene (reference sequence). V lost 4 bases and J lost 4, with 8 bases in between. CDR3 length: 12 amino acids.

In its sample, this clone was seen once. V gene TRBV28 combines with J gene TRBJ1-1; D may be TRBD1 (5 bases). This CDR3 is 14 amino acids long. Looked up from germline, CDR1 is MDHEN and CDR2 is SYDVKM. Deletions cut 7 bases from V and 4 bases from J, with 16 bases between. The CDR3, as DNA: TGTGCCAGCATACGGGGGAGCCCCCCCACTGAAGCTTTCTTT. Translating gives CASIRGSPPTEAFF.

The chain has TRBV10-3 and TRBJ2-3; 7 positions agree with TRBD2. Germline CDR1 is ENHRY and CDR2 is SYGVKD. The CDR3 is 17 residues long. With V trimmed by 3 bases and J by 4 bases, 13 bases remained unmatched. The CDR3: CAISDLAGGSPPDTQYF. The CDR3 DNA sequence: TGTGCCATCAGTGACTTGGCCGGGGGGAGTCCCCCAGATACGCAGTATTTT.

The chain has TRBV7-8 and TRBJ2-2, with a tentative D call TRBD2 (6 bases). The ends were cut back, 7 bases at V and 0 bases at J, with 18 bases in the middle. The CDR3 has 17 residues. CDR1 SGHVS and CDR2 FQNEAQ come from the germline V gene. The CDR3 reads CASTNPRGRPNTGELFF. In nucleotides, the CDR3 is TGTGCCAGCACCAACCCGCGGGGTAGACCGAACACCGGGGAGCTGTTTTTT.

The chain employs TRBV7-6 and TRBJ1-5; TRBD1 agrees at 7 bases. J was trimmed by 2 bases and V by 2 bases; bases with no gene match: 9. The CDR3 spans 17 residues. Germline V CDR1 and CDR2: SGHVS, FNYEAQ. CDR3 nucleotides: TGTGCCAGCAGCTTATGGCAGGGGGGTATCGGCAATCAGCCCCAGCATTTT. Its translation: CASSLWQGGIGNQPQHF.

The rearrangement joins TRBV6-5 to TRBJ1-2; unclear D gene. Germline CDR1 is MNHEY and CDR2 is SVGAGI. The CDR3 is 15 residues long. Trimming took 4 bases from V and 2 from J, leaving 14 bases between them. CDR3 loop: CASSLTESNNYGYTF. CDR3 nucleotides: TGTGCCAGCAGTTTAACGGAATCCAACAACTATGGCTACACCTTC.

The V gene is TRBV5-4, the J gene TRBJ2-5; the D is unclear. The CDR3 loop spans 14 amino acids. CDR1 SGHNT and CDR2 YYREEE come from the germline V gene (reference sequence). The ends were cut back, 4 bases at V and 2 bases at J, with 12 bases in the middle. Written as DNA, the CDR3 is TGTGCCAGCAGCCAATATGGCTTTCAAGAGACCCAGTACTTC. This sequence encodes CASSQYGFQETQYF.

This clone was counted once. The gene calls are TRBV11-1 and TRBJ1-1, with a possible D match to TRBD1 (5 bases). Germline assignment: CDR1 SGHAT and CDR2 FQDESV (reference sequence). V gave up 0 bases and J gave up 11 bases, with 13 bases separating them. This CDR3 spans 13 amino acids. The CDR3 reads CASSLAGVNTAFF. The CDR3 region has the DNA TGTGCCAGCAGCTTAGCGGGGGTTAACACGGCTTTCTTT.

CDR3 DNA: TGTGCCAGCAGCCCCGGTCGGGGGCGGGGGGACAATGAGCAGTTCTTC. This gives the protein CASSPGRGRGDNEQFF. The rearrangement uses TRBV11-3 and TRBJ2-1; TRBD2 matches 8 bases. Looked up from germline, CDR1 is SGHNT and CDR2 is YENEEA. This CDR3 region has 16 residues. Trimming at V came to 5 bases and at J to 5 bases, leaving 11 bases not matched to a gene.

This clone has just one count. The rearrangement uses TRBV13 and TRBJ2-3; 12 nucleotides agree with TRBD2. Germline V gene sequence: CDR1 PRHDT, CDR2 FYEKMQ (reference sequence). V trimming: 5 bases; J trimming: 3 bases; junction bases outside the gene matches: 15. The CDR3 consists of 19 residues. The CDR3 reads CASSITLAGGLGSTDTQYF. CDR3 nucleotides: TGTGCCAGCAGCATCACCCTAGCGGGGGGGCTGGGGTCGACAGATACGCAGTATTTT.

This chain joins TRBV6-5 and TRBJ2-5; no definite D call. This CDR3 has 12 amino acids. V was trimmed by 5 bases and J by 5 bases, leaving 9 bases between them. The germline CDR1 and CDR2 sequences are MNHEY and SVGAGI. CDR3 coding DNA: TGTGCCAGCAGTGACCCCGAGGAGACCCAGTACTTC. Amino acids: CASSDPEETQYF.